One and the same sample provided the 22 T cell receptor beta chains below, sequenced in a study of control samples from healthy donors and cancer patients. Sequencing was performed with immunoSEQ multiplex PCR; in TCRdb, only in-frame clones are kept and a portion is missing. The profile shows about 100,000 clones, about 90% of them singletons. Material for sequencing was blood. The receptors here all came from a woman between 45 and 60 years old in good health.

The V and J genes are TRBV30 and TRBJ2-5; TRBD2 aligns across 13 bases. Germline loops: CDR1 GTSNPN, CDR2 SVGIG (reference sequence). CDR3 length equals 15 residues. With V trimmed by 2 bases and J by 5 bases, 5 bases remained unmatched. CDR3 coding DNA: TGTGCCTGGAGTCCACTAGCGGGGGGGCCCGAGACCCAGTACTTC. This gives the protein CAWSPLAGGPETQYF.

The CDR3 region has the DNA TGTGCCAGCTCACCTCTCATCACCCCCGGGAGGGATGAAAAACTGTTTTTT. As protein: CASSPLITPGRDEKLFF. J is TRBJ1-4 and V is TRBV18; no definite D call. This CDR3 has 17 amino acids. V gave up 3 bases and J gave up 6 bases, with 20 bases separating them. Per the germline V gene, CDR1 is KGHSH and CDR2 is LQKENI. The full variable domain, in which reference TRBV18 and TRBJ1-4 provide the parts outside the CDR3, is NAGVMQNPRHLVRRRGQEARLRCSPMKGHSHVYWYRQLPEEGLKFMVYLQKENIIDESGMPKERFSAEFPKEGPSILRIQQVVRGDSAAYFCASSPLITPGRDEKLFFGSGTQLSVL.

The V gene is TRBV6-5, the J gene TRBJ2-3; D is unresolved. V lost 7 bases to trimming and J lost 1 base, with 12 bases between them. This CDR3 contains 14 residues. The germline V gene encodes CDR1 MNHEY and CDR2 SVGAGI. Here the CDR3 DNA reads TGTGCCAGCACGACCGGACGGCGCACAGATACGCAGTATTTT. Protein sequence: CASTTGRRTDTQYF.

The CDR3 DNA reads as TGTGCCAGCCGACAACAGGATCTTTATTCGTACGAGCAGTACTTC. This sequence encodes CASRQQDLYSYEQYF. The gene calls are TRBV7-2 and TRBJ2-7, with D perhaps matching TRBD1 (5 bases). With 8 bases removed from V and 4 bases from J, the gap between germline ends came to 21 bases. The CDR3 has 15 residues. Germline lookup yields CDR1 SGHTA and CDR2 FQGNSA.

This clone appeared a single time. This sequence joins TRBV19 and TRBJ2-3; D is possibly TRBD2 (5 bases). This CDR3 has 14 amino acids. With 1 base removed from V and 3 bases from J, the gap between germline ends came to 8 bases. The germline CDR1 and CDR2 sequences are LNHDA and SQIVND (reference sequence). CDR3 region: CASSIAAATDTQYF. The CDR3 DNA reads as TGTGCCAGTAGTATAGCAGCGGCGACAGATACGCAGTATTTT.

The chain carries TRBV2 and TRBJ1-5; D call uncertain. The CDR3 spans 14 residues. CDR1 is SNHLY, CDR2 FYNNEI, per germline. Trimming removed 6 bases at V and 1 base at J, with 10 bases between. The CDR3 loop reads CASSLGDSNQPQHF. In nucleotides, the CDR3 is TGTGCCAGCAGCCTCGGAGACAGCAATCAGCCCCAGCATTTT.

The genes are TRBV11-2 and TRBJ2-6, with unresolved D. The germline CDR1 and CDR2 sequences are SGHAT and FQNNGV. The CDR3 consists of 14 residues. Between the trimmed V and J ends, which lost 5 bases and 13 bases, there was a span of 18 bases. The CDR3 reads CASSTTGPGEVLTF. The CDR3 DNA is TGTGCCAGCAGCACCACCGGGCCTGGGGAAGTCCTGACTTTC.

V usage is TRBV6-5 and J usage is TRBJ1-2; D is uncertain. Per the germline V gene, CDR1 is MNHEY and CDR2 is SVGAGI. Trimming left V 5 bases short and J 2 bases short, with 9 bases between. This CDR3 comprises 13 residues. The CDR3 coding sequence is TGTGCCAGCAGTCTCAATACAAACTATGGCTACACCTTC. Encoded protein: CASSLNTNYGYTF.

The CDR3, as DNA: TGTGCCAGCAGCAAGCGCCTGGGGTCTGGAAACACCATATATTTT. Encoded protein: CASSKRLGSGNTIYF. The chain has TRBV7-2 and TRBJ1-3, with D unresolved. The CDR3 consists of 15 residues. Trimming removed 5 bases from V and 1 base from J, with 12 bases in between. Germline CDR1 reads SGHTA; CDR2 reads FQGNSA.

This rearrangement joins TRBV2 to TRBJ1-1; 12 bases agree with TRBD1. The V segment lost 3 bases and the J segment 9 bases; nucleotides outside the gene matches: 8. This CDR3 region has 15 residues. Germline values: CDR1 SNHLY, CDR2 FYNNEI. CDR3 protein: CASSDGRDRGLKAFF. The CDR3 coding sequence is TGTGCCAGCAGTGATGGCCGGGACAGGGGGCTTAAAGCTTTCTTT. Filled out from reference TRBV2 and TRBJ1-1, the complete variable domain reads EPEVTQTPSHQVTQMGQEVILRCVPISNHLYFYWYRQILGQKVEFLVSFYNNEISEKSEIFDDQFSVERPDGSNFTLKIRSTKLEDSAMYFCASSDGRDRGLKAFFGQGTRLTVV.

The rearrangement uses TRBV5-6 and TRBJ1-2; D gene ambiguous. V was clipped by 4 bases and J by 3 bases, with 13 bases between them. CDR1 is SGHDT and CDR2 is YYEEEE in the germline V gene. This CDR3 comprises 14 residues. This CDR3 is CASSPWEGYYGYTF. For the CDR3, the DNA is TGTGCCAGCAGCCCGTGGGAGGGATACTATGGCTACACCTTC.

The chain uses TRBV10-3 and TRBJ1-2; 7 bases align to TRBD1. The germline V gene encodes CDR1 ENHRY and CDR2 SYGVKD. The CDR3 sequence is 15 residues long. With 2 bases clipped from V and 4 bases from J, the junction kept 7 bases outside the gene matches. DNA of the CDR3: TGTGCCATCAGTGAGAGACAGGGCGGTATCTATGGCTACACCTTC. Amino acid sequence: CAISERQGGIYGYTF.

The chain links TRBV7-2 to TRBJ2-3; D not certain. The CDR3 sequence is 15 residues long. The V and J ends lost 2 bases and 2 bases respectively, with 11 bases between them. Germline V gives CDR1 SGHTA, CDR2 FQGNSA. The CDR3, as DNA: TGTGCCAGCAGCTTATACAGCTATCCCACAGATACGCAGTATTTT. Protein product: CASSLYSYPTDTQYF.

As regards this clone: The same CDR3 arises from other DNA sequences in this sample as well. This chain's CDR3 is CAISGGLGSNQPQHF. Written as DNA, the CDR3 is TGTGCCATCAGTGGGGGGCTCGGGAGCAATCAGCCCCAGCATTTT. This chain uses TRBV10-3 with TRBJ1-5; possible D gene TRBD1, 6 bases. The length of the CDR3 is 15 residues. In germline, CDR1 is ENHRY, CDR2 SYGVKD. The V end was cut by 4 bases, the J end by 1 base, with 11 bases between.

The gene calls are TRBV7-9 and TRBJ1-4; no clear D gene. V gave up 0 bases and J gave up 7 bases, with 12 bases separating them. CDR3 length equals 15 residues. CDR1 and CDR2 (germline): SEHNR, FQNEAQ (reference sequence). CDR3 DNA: TGTGCCAGCAGCTTAGCCGGGGTGTATGGTGAAAAACTGTTTTTT. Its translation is CASSLAGVYGEKLFF. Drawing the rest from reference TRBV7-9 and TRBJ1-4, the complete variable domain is DTGVSQNPRHKITKRGQNVTFRCDPISEHNRLYWYRQTLGQGPEFLTYFQNEAQLEKSRLLSDRFSAERPKGSFSTLEIQRTEQGDSAMYLCASSLAGVYGEKLFFGSGTQLSVL.

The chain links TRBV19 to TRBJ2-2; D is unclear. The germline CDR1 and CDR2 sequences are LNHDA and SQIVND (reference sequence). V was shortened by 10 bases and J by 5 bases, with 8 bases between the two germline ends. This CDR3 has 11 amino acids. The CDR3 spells CATLTTGELFF. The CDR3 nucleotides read TGTGCCACCCTCACGACCGGGGAGCTGTTTTTT.

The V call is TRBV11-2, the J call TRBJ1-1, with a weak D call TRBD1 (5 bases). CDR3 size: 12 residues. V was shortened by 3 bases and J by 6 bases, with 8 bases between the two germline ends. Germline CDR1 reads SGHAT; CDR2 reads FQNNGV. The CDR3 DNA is TGTGCCAGCAGCTTGCGGGGACCTGAAGCTTTCTTT. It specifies CASSLRGPEAFF.

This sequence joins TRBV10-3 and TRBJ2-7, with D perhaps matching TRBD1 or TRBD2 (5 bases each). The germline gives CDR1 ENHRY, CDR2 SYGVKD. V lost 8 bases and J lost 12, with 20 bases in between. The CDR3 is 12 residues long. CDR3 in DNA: TGTGCCATCGGCTCGGACGGGGCCGGAGTGTACGTC. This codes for CAIGSDGAGVYV.

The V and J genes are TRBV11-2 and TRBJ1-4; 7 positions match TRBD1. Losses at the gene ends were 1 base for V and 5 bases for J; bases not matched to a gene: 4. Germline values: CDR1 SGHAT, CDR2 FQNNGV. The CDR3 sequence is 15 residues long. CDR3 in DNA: TGTGCCAGCAGCTTAGGGACAGGTATAAATGAAAAACTGTTTTTT. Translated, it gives CASSLGTGINEKLFF.

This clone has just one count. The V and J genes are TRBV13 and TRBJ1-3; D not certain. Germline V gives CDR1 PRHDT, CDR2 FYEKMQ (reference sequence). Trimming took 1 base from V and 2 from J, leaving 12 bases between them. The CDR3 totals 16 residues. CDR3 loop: CASSLVSADPGNTIYF. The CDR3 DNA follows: TGTGCCAGCAGCTTAGTGTCAGCGGACCCTGGAAACACCATATATTTT.

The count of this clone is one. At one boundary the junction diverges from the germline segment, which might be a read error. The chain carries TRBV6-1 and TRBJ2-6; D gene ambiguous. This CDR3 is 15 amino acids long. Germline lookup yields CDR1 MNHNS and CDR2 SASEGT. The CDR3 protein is CASSQAYSGANVLTF. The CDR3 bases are TGTGCCAGCAGTCAAGCATATTCTGGGGCCAACGTCCTGACTTTC.

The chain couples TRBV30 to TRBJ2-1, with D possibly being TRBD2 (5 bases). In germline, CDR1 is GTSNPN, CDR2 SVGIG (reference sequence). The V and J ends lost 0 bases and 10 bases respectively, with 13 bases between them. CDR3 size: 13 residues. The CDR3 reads CAWSVAGYEEQFF. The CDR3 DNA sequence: TGTGCCTGGAGTGTGGCGGGTTACGAGGAGCAGTTCTTC.